One and the same sample provided the 14 T cell receptor beta chains below, sequenced in a study of blood T cell repertoires in COVID-19. Clones were read by immunoSEQ multiplex PCR, and TCRdb kept only the in-frame ones, dropping some. The sample carries tens of thousands of clones, around nine tenths recorded once. The sample taken for sequencing was peripheral blood. The receptors originated from a human donor in a cohort sampled during active COVID-19.

The chain employs TRBV11-2 and TRBJ2-1, with TRBD1 as a possible D gene (6 bases). The V end was cut by 5 bases, the J end by 7 bases, with 9 bases between. Germline V gene lookup returns CDR1 SGHAT and CDR2 FQNNGV. This CDR3 is 12 amino acids long. The chain's CDR3 is CASSETGNEQFF. The CDR3 bases are TGTGCCAGCAGCGAAACAGGGAATGAGCAGTTCTTC.

This clone has a single count. The chain's CDR3 is CASSLRDRDTEAFF. The CDR3 coding sequence is TGTGCCAGCAGCCTCCGGGACAGGGATACTGAAGCTTTCTTT. The chain employs TRBV3-1 (or the pseudogene TRBV3-2) and TRBJ1-1; 9 bases map to TRBD1. Germline CDR1 is LGHDT and CDR2 is YNNKEL (reference sequence). J lost 5 bases, V lost 4 bases, and 5 bases had no gene match. The length of the CDR3 is 14 residues.

This chain links TRBV18 with TRBJ1-5; no firm D call. Per germline, CDR1 KGHSH and CDR2 LQKENI. The CDR3 has 19 residues. Trimming took 4 bases from V and 1 from J, leaving 23 bases between them. The CDR3 DNA reads TGTGCCAGCTCACAACCTCCTGACTCCCACCTCCTAAGCAATCAGCCCCAGCATTTT. Translation gives CASSQPPDSHLLSNQPQHF.

This chain connects TRBV5-1 to TRBJ2-3; 9 positions agree with TRBD1. V was pared by 0 bases and J by 0 bases, with 2 bases of the junction left unmatched. The CDR3 contains 16 residues. CDR1 is SGHRS, CDR2 YFSETQ, per germline. CDR3 region: CASSLDRGPSTDTQYF. The CDR3 DNA follows: TGCGCCAGCAGCTTGGACAGGGGGCCCAGCACAGATACGCAGTATTTT.

This chain connects TRBV12-5 to TRBJ1-6; D gene ambiguous. This CDR3 has 13 amino acids. Germline V CDR1 and CDR2: LGHNT, FRNRAP. V was clipped by 1 base and J by 9 bases, with 7 bases between them. The CDR3 DNA reads TGTGCTAGTGGTTTGGAGATCGGTTCACCCCTCCACTTT. It translates to CASGLEIGSPLHF.

The J gene is TRBJ2-1, the V gene TRBV7-2; D is possibly TRBD2 (5 bases). CDR1 and CDR2 (germline): SGHTA, FQGNSA. Deletions cut 5 bases from V and 10 bases from J, with 15 bases between. CDR3 length equals 13 residues. In nucleotides, the CDR3 is TGTGCCAGCAGCGTAGGCCCTAGCCGGGAGCAGTTCTTC. This translates into CASSVGPSREQFF.

J is TRBJ1-1 and V is TRBV2; TRBD1 is a possible D gene (6 bases). The germline gives CDR1 SNHLY, CDR2 FYNNEI. The germline V and J ends were trimmed by 6 bases and 5 bases, with 19 bases remaining between them. This CDR3 is 15 amino acids long. The CDR3: CASSSATGRGTEAFF. CDR3 coding DNA: TGTGCCAGCAGCAGCGCTACAGGGAGAGGGACTGAAGCTTTCTTT.

V usage is TRBV3-1 (or the pseudogene TRBV3-2) and J usage is TRBJ1-1; no reliable D call. The germline V gene has CDR1 LGHDT and CDR2 YNNKEL (reference sequence). The CDR3 extends over 14 amino acids. Trimming removed 0 bases from V and 10 bases from J, with 15 bases in between. CDR3 region: CASSQDPSGKGAFF. The CDR3, as DNA: TGTGCCAGCAGCCAAGACCCATCCGGGAAGGGAGCTTTCTTT.

The V call is TRBV3-1 (or the pseudogene TRBV3-2), the J call TRBJ2-2; tentative D call: TRBD1 (6 bases). This CDR3 spans 15 amino acids. Germline CDR1 is LGHDT and CDR2 is YNNKEL (reference sequence). Trimming pared 3 bases from V and 4 bases from J, leaving 12 bases between. Here the CDR3 reads CASSQNQQGTGELFF. CDR3 bases: TGTGCCAGCAGCCAGAACCAACAGGGCACCGGGGAGCTGTTTTTT.

This clone appeared a single time. The chain links TRBV18 to TRBJ1-1, with 12 bases identical to TRBD1. The CDR3 sequence is 14 residues long. Germline V gene data show CDR1 as KGHSH and CDR2 as LQKENI. V was clipped by 6 bases and J by 6 bases; unmatched bases: 5. The CDR3 is CASSPGTGGSEAFF. The CDR3 DNA sequence: TGTGCCAGCTCGCCCGGGACAGGGGGCTCTGAAGCTTTCTTT. The full variable domain, in which reference TRBV18 and TRBJ1-1 provide the parts outside the CDR3, is NAGVMQNPRHLVRRRGQEARLRCSPMKGHSHVYWYRQLPEEGLKFMVYLQKENIIDESGMPKERFSAEFPKEGPSILRIQQVVRGDSAAYFCASSPGTGGSEAFFGQGTRLTVV.

This chain uses TRBV14 with TRBJ1-1; the match to TRBD1 covers 9 bases. J gave up 10 bases and V 6 bases, and 6 bases lay outside the gene matches. The CDR3 covers 12 residues. Germline lookup yields CDR1 SGHDN and CDR2 FVKESK. The CDR3 region has the DNA TGTGCCAGCAGTTCCACAGGGGGCTTAGCTTTCTTT. Amino acids: CASSSTGGLAFF.

This chain uses TRBV7-7 with TRBJ1-1; D gene unclear. The ends were cut back, 5 bases at V and 3 bases at J, with 10 bases in the middle. The length of the CDR3 is 13 residues. Germline V lookup: CDR1 SSHAT, CDR2 FNYEAQ (reference sequence). The CDR3 bases are TGTGCCAGCAGCCCACAAGAAGACACTGAAGCTTTCTTT. This encodes CASSPQEDTEAFF.

The gene calls are TRBV7-2 and TRBJ2-7, with 9 bases lining up with TRBD1. The CDR3 contains 16 residues. Germline V lookup: CDR1 SGHTA, CDR2 FQGNSA. The V segment lost 5 bases and the J segment 6 bases; nucleotides outside the gene matches: 14. The CDR3 DNA is TGTGCCAGCAGCAACATCGGAAACAGGGGGCGCGTCGAGCAGTACTTC. Protein product: CASSNIGNRGRVEQYF.

This sequence joins TRBV18 and TRBJ1-2; D is unclear. The CDR3 covers 12 residues. Per the germline V gene, CDR1 is KGHSH and CDR2 is LQKENI. With 8 bases removed from V and 2 bases from J, the gap between germline ends came to 9 bases. The CDR3 loop reads CASEKINYGYTF. Written as DNA, the CDR3 is TGTGCCAGCGAGAAAATAAACTATGGCTACACCTTC.